The entry below gives a single TCR beta chain sequence along with its context. What it binds is unknown. The data belong to a study of response to subunit inactivated influenza vaccine. Germline CDR1 is LGHDT and CDR2 is YNNKEL (reference sequence). Trimming took 6 bases from V and 0 from J, leaving 13 bases between them. This CDR3 spans 15 amino acids. Study-level findings and limits: The authors put forward the suggestion that each seasonal influenza vaccination may bring in only a limited number of new T cells.

TCRdb re-derived calls from the RT-PCR reads in MiXCR, one entry per CDR3 protein. The sample contains roughly 170,000 distinct CDR3 sequences, around 9.2% of which appear only once. Here the sequenced sample was non-naive T cells sorted from PBMCs, taken on the day of vaccination. The chain is built from TRBV3-1 and TRBJ2-3; possibly TRBD1 or TRBD2 for D (5 bases each). The receptor was isolated from a man aged 50-60 years who received an inactivated influenza vaccine. The CDR3 nucleotides read TGTGCCAGCAGGGGACCCCGTGGTAGCACAGATACGCAGTATTTT. This sequence encodes CASRGPRGSTDTQYF.